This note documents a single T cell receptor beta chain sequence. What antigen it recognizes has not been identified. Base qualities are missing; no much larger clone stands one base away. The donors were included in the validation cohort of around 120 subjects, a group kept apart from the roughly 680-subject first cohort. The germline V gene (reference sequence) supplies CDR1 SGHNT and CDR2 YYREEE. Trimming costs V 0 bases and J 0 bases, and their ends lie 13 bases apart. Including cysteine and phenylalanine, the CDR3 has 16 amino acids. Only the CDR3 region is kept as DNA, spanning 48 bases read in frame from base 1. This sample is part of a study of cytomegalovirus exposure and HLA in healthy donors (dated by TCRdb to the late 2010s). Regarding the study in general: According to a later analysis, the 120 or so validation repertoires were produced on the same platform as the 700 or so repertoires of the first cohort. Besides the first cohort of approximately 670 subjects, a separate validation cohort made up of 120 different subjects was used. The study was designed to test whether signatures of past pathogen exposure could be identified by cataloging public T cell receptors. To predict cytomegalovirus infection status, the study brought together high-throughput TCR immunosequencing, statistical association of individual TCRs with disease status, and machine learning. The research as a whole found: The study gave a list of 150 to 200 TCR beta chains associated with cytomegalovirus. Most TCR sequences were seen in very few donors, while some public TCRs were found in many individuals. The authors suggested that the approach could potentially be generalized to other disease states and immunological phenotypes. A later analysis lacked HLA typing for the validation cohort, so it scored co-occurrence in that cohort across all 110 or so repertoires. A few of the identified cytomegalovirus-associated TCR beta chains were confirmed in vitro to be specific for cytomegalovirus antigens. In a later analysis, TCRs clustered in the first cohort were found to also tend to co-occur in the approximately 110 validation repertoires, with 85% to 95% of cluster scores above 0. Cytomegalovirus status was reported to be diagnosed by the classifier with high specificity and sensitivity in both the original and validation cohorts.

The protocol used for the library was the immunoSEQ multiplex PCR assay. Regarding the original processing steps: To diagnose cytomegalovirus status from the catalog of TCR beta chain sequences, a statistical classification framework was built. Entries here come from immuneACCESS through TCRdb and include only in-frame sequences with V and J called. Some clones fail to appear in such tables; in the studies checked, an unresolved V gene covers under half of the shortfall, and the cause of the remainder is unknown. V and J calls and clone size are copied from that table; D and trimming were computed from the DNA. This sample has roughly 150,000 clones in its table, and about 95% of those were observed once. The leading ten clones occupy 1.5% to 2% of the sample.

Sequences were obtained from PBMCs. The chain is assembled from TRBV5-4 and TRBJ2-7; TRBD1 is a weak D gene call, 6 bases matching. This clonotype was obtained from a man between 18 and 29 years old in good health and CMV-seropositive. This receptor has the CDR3 CASSLGRTDLSYEQYF. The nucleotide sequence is TGTGCCAGCAGCTTGGGAAGGACAGATCTCTCCTACGAGCAGTACTTC.